The sequence of this T cell receptor (beta chain) was determined in a study of T cell repertoires in aging, cancer and after chemotherapy. The germline CDR1 and CDR2 sequences are GTSNPN and SVGIG (reference sequence). With 4 bases removed from V and 5 bases from J, the gap between germline ends came to 14 bases. The CDR3 runs 14 residues. Multiplex touch-down PCR with TRB-A/B primers amplified rearranged V-D-J TRB sequences. One entry per CDR3 protein results from TCRdb running MiXCR on the multiplex PCR reads. The sample contains some 2,500 distinct CDR3 sequences, approximately 24% of which appear only once. This clonotype is medium-sized by share. Its antigen is not known. The template was genomic DNA from peripheral blood, not RNA. Study results and limitations: Untreated cancer patients had significantly lower blood TCR diversity than age-matched healthy donors.

The V gene is TRBV30, the J gene TRBJ2-2, with a possible D match to TRBD2 (5 bases). The sequence was obtained from a human donor with a solid tumor. Sequencing was carried out using blood. CDR3 residues: CAWTALGGTGELFF. CDR3 nucleotides: TGTGCCTGGACTGCTTTGGGCGGGACCGGGGAGCTGTTTTTT.